This TCR beta chain originates from a study of blood T cell repertoires in COVID-19. The method was immunoSEQ multiplex PCR; TCRdb's version includes in-frame clones alone and lacks a portion of them. Of approximately 230,000 clones in the sample, 70% to 90% are singletons; the top ten hold 2% to 2.5%. Looked up from germline, CDR1 is SGHTA and CDR2 is FQGNSA. Deletions cut 1 base from V and 3 bases from J, with 9 bases between. This CDR3 has 14 residues. This sequence originates from a woman in her 40s who had recovered from COVID-19. Sequencing was done on a sample of peripheral blood. The rearrangement joins TRBV7-2 to TRBJ2-5; D remains ambiguous. CDR3 sequence: CASSLDGQKETQYF. In nucleotides, the CDR3 is TGTGCCAGCAGCTTAGATGGGCAGAAAGAGACCCAGTACTTC. Looking up the rest from reference TRBV7-2 and TRBJ2-5 gives the full variable domain: GAGVSQSPSNKVTEKGKDVELRCDPISGHTALYWYRQSLGQGLEFLIYFQGNSAPDKSGLPSDRFSAERTGGSVSTLTIQRTQQEDSAVYLCASSLDGQKETQYFGPGTRLLVL.